This T cell receptor (beta chain) came from a study of technical replicates of blood from a handful of donors. Method: immunoSEQ multiplex PCR; TCRdb's copy keeps in-frame clones and lacks some. The data contain more than 75,000 clones, roughly 95% of them singletons. Germline V lookup: CDR1 SGHDN, CDR2 FVKESK. J was trimmed by 4 bases and V by 3 bases; bases with no gene match: 6. The CDR3 spans 15 residues. Only one count was recorded for this clone. The V gene is TRBV14, the J gene TRBJ2-7; 10 bases fit TRBD2. The source is a human donor in good health. Material for sequencing was T cells isolated from PBMCs. The CDR3 here is CASSHRASGSYEQYF. The CDR3 coding sequence is TGTGCCAGCAGCCATAGGGCTAGCGGGAGTTACGAGCAGTACTTC.